These T cell receptor beta chains were read from a single sample in a study of control samples from healthy donors and cancer patients. Here immunoSEQ multiplex PCR was the method, and the copy in TCRdb shows in-frame clones only, minus some. The sample consists of about 180,000 clones, roughly 89% of them appearing once. Sequencing was carried out using blood. These TCRs come from a woman aged 45-65 years in good health. Both conserved end residues are part of each CDR3. Each record gives: V gene, clone size, J gene, D gene, CDR3 protein, CDR3 DNA. D genes are given only for firm matches. Part of the rows lack a size; the others show once, few, many or a class for expanded clones.

v_call: TRBV28
clone_size: .
j_call: TRBJ1-6
d_call: .
cdr3_aa: CASRDSVSSYNSPLHF
cdr3_nt: TGTGCCAGCAGGGACTCCGTGAGCTCCTATAATTCACCCCTCCACTTT

v_call: TRBV5-6
clone_size: .
j_call: TRBJ2-2
d_call: .
cdr3_aa: CASSLVGPGGELFF
cdr3_nt: .

v_call: TRBV19
clone_size: once
j_call: TRBJ2-7
d_call: .
cdr3_aa: CASSIPPGEQYF
cdr3_nt: TGTGCCAGTAGTATTCCCCCTGGCGAGCAGTACTTC

v_call: TRBV9
clone_size: .
j_call: TRBJ1-6
d_call: .
cdr3_aa: CASSVGPAGNSPLHF
cdr3_nt: TGTGCCAGCAGCGTAGGGCCAGCGGGGAATTCACCCCTCCACTTT

v_call: TRBV27
clone_size: .
j_call: TRBJ2-5
d_call: .
cdr3_aa: CASSGIAQETQYF
cdr3_nt: TGTGCCAGCAGCGGTATTGCTCAAGAGACCCAGTACTTC

v_call: TRBV6-5
clone_size: once
j_call: TRBJ1-1
d_call: .
cdr3_aa: CASTQSSGTEAFF
cdr3_nt: TGTGCCAGCACCCAGAGTTCAGGGACTGAAGCTTTCTTT

v_call: TRBV14
clone_size: .
j_call: TRBJ1-1
d_call: .
cdr3_aa: CASSQSKHMNTEAFF
cdr3_nt: TGTGCCAGCAGCCAATCAAAACATATGAACACTGAAGCTTTCTTT

v_call: TRBV7-2
clone_size: .
j_call: TRBJ2-7
d_call: TRBD2
cdr3_aa: CASSPTSEFYEQYF
cdr3_nt: TGTGCCAGCAGCCCGACTAGCGAGTTCTACGAGCAGTACTTC

v_call: TRBV5-1
clone_size: .
j_call: TRBJ2-6
d_call: TRBD1
cdr3_aa: CASRQGASGANVLTF
cdr3_nt: TGCGCCAGCCGACAGGGGGCGTCTGGGGCCAACGTCCTGACTTTC

v_call: TRBV11-3
clone_size: .
j_call: TRBJ2-2
d_call: TRBD2
cdr3_aa: CASSTPRASGVNTGELFF
cdr3_nt: TGTGCCAGCAGTACTCCGCGGGCTAGCGGGGTGAACACCGGGGAGCTGTTTTTT

v_call: TRBV4-2
clone_size: .
j_call: TRBJ2-5
d_call: TRBD2
cdr3_aa: CASSQGTSGRAGVETQYF
cdr3_nt: TGTGCCAGCAGCCAAGGGACTAGCGGGAGGGCTGGGGTGGAGACCCAGTACTTC

v_call: TRBV13
clone_size: .
j_call: TRBJ2-2
d_call: .
cdr3_aa: CASSLGGNTGELFF
cdr3_nt: TGTGCCAGCAGCTTGGGCGGGAACACCGGGGAGCTGTTTTTT

v_call: TRBV7-2
clone_size: .
j_call: TRBJ2-7
d_call: TRBD2
cdr3_aa: CASSLPWGGVSEQYF
cdr3_nt: TGTGCCAGCAGCCTCCCATGGGGGGGAGTTAGCGAGCAGTACTTC

v_call: TRBV19
clone_size: .
j_call: TRBJ2-1
d_call: TRBD2
cdr3_aa: CASSLGLAGGRPYNEQFF
cdr3_nt: TGTGCCAGTAGTTTAGGACTAGCGGGAGGGAGGCCCTACAATGAGCAGTTCTTC

v_call: TRBV27
clone_size: .
j_call: TRBJ1-5
d_call: TRBD1
cdr3_aa: CASSSSGTGASNQPQHF
cdr3_nt: TGTGCCAGCAGTTCATCCGGGACAGGGGCCAGTAATCAGCCCCAGCATTTT

v_call: TRBV7-2
clone_size: .
j_call: TRBJ2-7
d_call: .
cdr3_aa: CASSLVTTAWTVSSYEQYF
cdr3_nt: TGTGCCAGCAGCTTAGTTACTACGGCGTGGACAGTGAGCTCCTACGAGCAGTACTTC

v_call: TRBV5-8
clone_size: .
j_call: TRBJ2-5
d_call: TRBD1
cdr3_aa: CASSYTGGAGETQYF
cdr3_nt: TGTGCCAGCAGTTATACAGGGGGCGCAGGGGAGACCCAGTACTTC

v_call: TRBV18
clone_size: .
j_call: TRBJ1-1
d_call: TRBD1
cdr3_aa: CASSGQGKTEAFF
cdr3_nt: TGTGCCAGCTCCGGACAGGGAAAGACTGAAGCTTTCTTT

v_call: TRBV7-2
clone_size: .
j_call: TRBJ1-1
d_call: .
cdr3_aa: CASSYPELNTEAFF
cdr3_nt: TGTGCCAGCAGCTACCCCGAGCTGAACACTGAAGCTTTCTTT

v_call: TRBV4-1
clone_size: few
j_call: TRBJ2-3
d_call: .
cdr3_aa: CASSQHRNTDTQYF
cdr3_nt: TGCGCCAGCAGCCAACACAGAAACACAGATACGCAGTATTTT

v_call: TRBV29-1
clone_size: .
j_call: TRBJ1-1
d_call: TRBD1
cdr3_aa: CSVRTGVTEAFF
cdr3_nt: TGCAGCGTGCGTACAGGGGTCACTGAAGCTTTCTTT

v_call: TRBV5-1
clone_size: .
j_call: TRBJ2-2
d_call: TRBD1
cdr3_aa: CASSPGDRSNTGELFF
cdr3_nt: TGCGCCAGCAGCCCAGGGGACAGATCGAACACCGGGGAGCTGTTTTTT

v_call: TRBV6-5
clone_size: .
j_call: TRBJ1-1
d_call: .
cdr3_aa: CASSFGTANTEAFF
cdr3_nt: TGTGCCAGCAGTTTTGGGACCGCGAACACTGAAGCTTTCTTT

v_call: TRBV15
clone_size: .
j_call: TRBJ2-1
d_call: TRBD2
cdr3_aa: CATSRTLAVTYNEQFF
cdr3_nt: TGTGCCACCAGCAGAACGCTAGCGGTAACCTACAATGAGCAGTTCTTC

v_call: TRBV28
clone_size: .
j_call: TRBJ1-5
d_call: TRBD1
cdr3_aa: CATRQGSGQPQHF
cdr3_nt: TGTGCCACTCGACAGGGTTCGGGTCAGCCCCAGCATTTT

v_call: TRBV10-2
clone_size: .
j_call: TRBJ1-1
d_call: TRBD1
cdr3_aa: CASSDGTGAYTEAFF
cdr3_nt: TGCGCCAGCAGTGACGGGACAGGGGCTTACACTGAAGCTTTCTTT

v_call: TRBV5-8
clone_size: once
j_call: TRBJ2-5
d_call: .
cdr3_aa: CASSLGGAGQETQYF
cdr3_nt: TGTGCCAGCAGCTTGGGAGGGGCGGGTCAAGAGACCCAGTACTTC

v_call: TRBV28
clone_size: .
j_call: TRBJ2-1
d_call: .
cdr3_aa: CASSPPTNEQFF
cdr3_nt: TGTGCCAGCAGCCCCCCCACCAATGAGCAGTTCTTC

v_call: TRBV7-8
clone_size: .
j_call: TRBJ1-4
d_call: .
cdr3_aa: CASSLGRDNEKLFF
cdr3_nt: TGTGCCAGCAGCTTAGGGAGGGATAATGAAAAACTGTTTTTT